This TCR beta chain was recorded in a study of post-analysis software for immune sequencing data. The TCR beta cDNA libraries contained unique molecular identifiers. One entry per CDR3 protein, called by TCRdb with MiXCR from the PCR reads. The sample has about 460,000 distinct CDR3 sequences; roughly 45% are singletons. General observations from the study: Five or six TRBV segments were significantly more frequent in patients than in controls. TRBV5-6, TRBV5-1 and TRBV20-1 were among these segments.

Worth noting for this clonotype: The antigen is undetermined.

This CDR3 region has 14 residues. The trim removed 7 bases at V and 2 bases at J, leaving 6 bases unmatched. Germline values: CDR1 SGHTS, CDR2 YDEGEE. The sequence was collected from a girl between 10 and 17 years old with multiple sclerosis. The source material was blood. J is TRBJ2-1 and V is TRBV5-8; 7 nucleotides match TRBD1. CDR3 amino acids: CASDPGTAYNEQFF. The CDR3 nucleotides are TGTGCCAGCGACCCGGGGACAGCCTACAATGAGCAGTTCTTC.